A selection of T cell receptor beta chains follows, all from one sample in a study of CD8 T cells in Susac syndrome. TCRdb called the immunoSEQ multiplex PCR reads again in MiXCR, with one record for every CDR3 protein. The sample holds about 130,000 distinct CDR3 sequences, about 95% seen once. The sample was CD8+ T cells from PBMCs. These receptors were obtained from a human donor with Susac syndrome. Each CDR3 is given with its conserved first and last residue. Each record gives: clone size, J gene, D gene, V gene, CDR3 length, CDR3 protein, CDR3 DNA. D genes are given only for firm matches. Clone size is not always given. Where it is, it says once, few, many or a class for expanded clones.

clone size: NA; J gene: TRBJ2-3; D gene: NA; V gene: TRBV29-1; CDR3 length: 16; CDR3 protein: CSVEGGAGQSTDTQYF; CDR3 DNA: TGCAGCGTTGAAGGGGGCGCGGGCCAAAGCACAGATACGCAGTATTTT
clone size: NA; J gene: TRBJ2-5; D gene: NA; V gene: TRBV7-6; CDR3 length: 14; CDR3 protein: CASSHYRDQETQYF; CDR3 DNA: TGTGCCAGCAGCCATTACAGGGACCAAGAGACCCAGTACTTC
clone size: NA; J gene: TRBJ1-1; D gene: NA; V gene: TRBV4-1; CDR3 length: 15; CDR3 protein: CASSLAWGGNTEAFF; CDR3 DNA: TGCGCCAGCAGCTTAGCGTGGGGAGGTAACACTGAAGCTTTCTTT
clone size: NA; J gene: TRBJ1-5; D gene: NA; V gene: TRBV9; CDR3 length: 14; CDR3 protein: CASSVDFDNQPQHF; CDR3 DNA: TGTGCCAGCAGCGTAGATTTCGACAATCAGCCCCAGCATTTT
clone size: NA; J gene: TRBJ1-5; D gene: NA; V gene: TRBV20-1; CDR3 length: 15; CDR3 protein: CSATRTIFGNQPQHF; CDR3 DNA: TGCAGTGCTACAAGGACTATTTTTGGCAATCAGCCCCAGCATTTT
clone size: NA; J gene: TRBJ1-5; D gene: NA; V gene: TRBV6-5; CDR3 length: 16; CDR3 protein: CASSSILEGPNQPQHF; CDR3 DNA: TGTGCCAGCAGTTCCATCCTCGAGGGACCCAATCAGCCCCAGCATTTT
clone size: NA; J gene: TRBJ2-1; D gene: NA; V gene: TRBV9; CDR3 length: 14; CDR3 protein: CASSPIMDEGEQFF; CDR3 DNA: TGTGCCAGCAGCCCGATAATGGATGAGGGTGAGCAGTTCTTC
clone size: NA; J gene: TRBJ2-7; D gene: TRBD2; V gene: TRBV4-3; CDR3 length: 14; CDR3 protein: CASSGGLATGEQYF; CDR3 DNA: TGCGCCAGCAGCGGCGGACTAGCCACGGGTGAGCAGTACTTC
clone size: NA; J gene: TRBJ2-1; D gene: TRBD2; V gene: TRBV20-1; CDR3 length: 17; CDR3 protein: CSARKGPGLGTYNEQFF; CDR3 DNA: TGCAGTGCTAGGAAAGGGCCGGGACTAGGAACCTACAATGAGCAGTTCTTC
clone size: once; J gene: TRBJ2-1; D gene: NA; V gene: TRBV7-2; CDR3 length: 14; CDR3 protein: CASSGAGQYNEQFF; CDR3 DNA: TGTGCCAGCAGCGGTGCGGGACAGTACAATGAGCAGTTCTTC
clone size: once; J gene: TRBJ1-6; D gene: TRBD1; V gene: TRBV7-2; CDR3 length: 15; CDR3 protein: CASSLGGQGGSPLHF; CDR3 DNA: TGTGCCAGCAGCTTAGGGGGACAGGGAGGTTCACCCCTCCACTTT
clone size: NA; J gene: TRBJ1-1; D gene: NA; V gene: TRBV18; CDR3 length: 14; CDR3 protein: CASSPPRGDTEAFF; CDR3 DNA: TGTGCCAGCTCACCACCCAGGGGAGATACTGAAGCTTTCTTT
clone size: once; J gene: TRBJ2-1; D gene: TRBD2; V gene: TRBV2; CDR3 length: 16; CDR3 protein: CASKGPSGNSYNEQFF; CDR3 DNA: TGTGCCAGCAAGGGTCCTAGCGGGAACTCCTACAATGAGCAGTTCTTC
clone size: NA; J gene: TRBJ2-5; D gene: NA; V gene: TRBV3-1; CDR3 length: 14; CDR3 protein: CASSRGQPRGTQYF; CDR3 DNA: TGTGCCAGCAGTCGCGGACAGCCGCGGGGTACCCAGTACTTC
clone size: once; J gene: TRBJ1-4; D gene: NA; V gene: TRBV4-1; CDR3 length: 14; CDR3 protein: CASSQDSFREKLFF; CDR3 DNA: TGCGCCAGCAGCCAAGACAGTTTCAGAGAAAAACTGTTTTTT
clone size: NA; J gene: TRBJ1-1; D gene: NA; V gene: TRBV10-2; CDR3 length: 13; CDR3 protein: CASNARENTEAFF; CDR3 DNA: TGCGCCAGCAATGCCAGGGAGAACACTGAAGCTTTCTTT
clone size: NA; J gene: TRBJ1-6; D gene: TRBD1; V gene: TRBV6-4; CDR3 length: 17; CDR3 protein: CASSDPNRGRIESPLHF; CDR3 DNA: TGTGCCAGCAGTGACCCTAACAGGGGAAGGATAGAGTCACCCCTCCACTTT
clone size: NA; J gene: TRBJ2-1; D gene: TRBD2; V gene: TRBV7-3; CDR3 length: 16; CDR3 protein: CASSSTSGYAYNEQFF; CDR3 DNA: TGTGCCAGCAGCTCGACTAGCGGGTACGCCTACAATGAGCAGTTCTTC
clone size: NA; J gene: TRBJ1-2; D gene: TRBD1; V gene: TRBV29-1; CDR3 length: 14; CDR3 protein: CSVDKGQGDYGYTF; CDR3 DNA: TGCAGCGTTGATAAGGGACAGGGTGACTATGGCTACACCTTC
clone size: NA; J gene: TRBJ2-2; D gene: NA; V gene: TRBV6-4; CDR3 length: 14; CDR3 protein: CASSASSDTGELFF; CDR3 DNA: TGTGCCAGCAGTGCTAGCAGCGACACCGGGGAGCTGTTTTTT
clone size: NA; J gene: TRBJ2-1; D gene: NA; V gene: TRBV28; CDR3 length: 16; CDR3 protein: CASSIREGSLINEQFF; CDR3 DNA: TGTGCCAGCTCAATACGCGAGGGGTCCCTCATCAATGAGCAGTTCTTC
clone size: NA; J gene: TRBJ2-5; D gene: NA; V gene: TRBV5-1; CDR3 length: 13; CDR3 protein: CASSLTWQETQYF; CDR3 DNA: TGCGCCAGCAGCTTGACTTGGCAAGAGACCCAGTACTTC
clone size: NA; J gene: TRBJ2-1; D gene: NA; V gene: TRBV11-2; CDR3 length: 15; CDR3 protein: CASSGGWDSLVGQFF; CDR3 DNA: TGTGCCAGCAGCGGGGGGTGGGACTCCTTAGTTGGGCAGTTCTTC
clone size: once; J gene: TRBJ1-5; D gene: NA; V gene: TRBV19; CDR3 length: 13; CDR3 protein: CASSIQGYQPQHF; CDR3 DNA: TGTGCCAGTAGTATACAGGGCTACCAGCCCCAGCATTTT
clone size: NA; J gene: TRBJ1-2; D gene: TRBD1; V gene: TRBV3-1; CDR3 length: 18; CDR3 protein: CASSQPPGQKDPLSGYTF; CDR3 DNA: TGTGCCAGCAGCCAACCCCCGGGACAGAAGGATCCTCTATCTGGCTACACCTTC
clone size: NA; J gene: TRBJ2-7; D gene: TRBD1; V gene: TRBV6-1; CDR3 length: 14; CDR3 protein: CASSEQGASYEQYF; CDR3 DNA: TGTGCCAGCAGTGAACAGGGGGCTTCGTACGAGCAGTACTTC
clone size: NA; J gene: TRBJ2-7; D gene: TRBD1; V gene: TRBV12-3/TRBV12-4; CDR3 length: 14; CDR3 protein: CASSFPGQPYEQYF; CDR3 DNA: TGTGCCAGCAGTTTTCCGGGACAGCCCTACGAGCAGTACTTC
clone size: NA; J gene: TRBJ1-4; D gene: TRBD1; V gene: TRBV7-8; CDR3 length: 15; CDR3 protein: CASSLEGATNEKLFF; CDR3 DNA: TGTGCCAGCAGCTTAGAGGGGGCGACTAATGAAAAACTGTTTTTT